Shown below are 27 T cell receptor beta chains from a single sample sequenced in a study of identical twins. TCRdb reanalysed the 5' RACE reads using MiXCR and keeps one entry per CDR3 protein. The data hold around 490,000 distinct CDR3 sequences, with under 25% observed a single time. These data were likewise used in another study, on yellow fever vaccine responses in identical twins.

Sequenced: CD4+ T cells sorted from blood. These receptors all stem from a woman younger than 30 in good health.

The chain recombines TRBV10-2 with TRBJ1-2, with D uncertain. Germline CDR1 is WSHSY and CDR2 is SAAADI. V was cut by 9 bases and J by 0 bases, with 11 bases left in between. The CDR3 covers 13 residues. CDR3 sequence (DNA): TGCGCCAGTAATTCGTGGGCTAACTATGGCTACACCTTC. Protein: CASNSWANYGYTF.

The chain joins TRBV5-5 to TRBJ2-3, with D possibly TRBD2 on 5 matching bases. This CDR3 spans 13 amino acids. CDR1 SGHKS and CDR2 YYEKEE come from the germline V gene (reference sequence). V lost 5 bases, J lost 2 bases, and 9 bases lay in between. The CDR3 region has the DNA TGTGCCAGCAGAGACCGGGACACAGATACGCAGTATTTT. Amino acids: CASRDRDTDTQYF. Full variable domain (remainder filled in from reference TRBV5-5 and TRBJ2-3): DAGVTQSPTHLIKTRGQQVTLRCSPISGHKSVSWYQQVLGQGPQFIFQYYEKEERGRGNFPDRFSARQFPNYSSELNVNALLLGDSALYLCASRDRDTDTQYFGPGTRLTVL.

This clonotype has only a few counts. This rearrangement joins TRBV7-9 to TRBJ2-2, with TRBD1 as a possible D gene (6 bases). Germline CDR1 reads SEHNR; CDR2 reads FQNEAQ (reference sequence). Trimming removed 7 bases at V and 0 bases at J, with 12 bases between. CDR3 length: 15 residues. The CDR3: CASTRDITNTGELFF. As DNA, the CDR3 is TGTGCCAGCACCAGGGACATTACGAACACCGGGGAGCTGTTTTTT.

The table lists this clonotype with a few counts. The CDR3 coding sequence is TGTGCCAGCAGCCAAGAGTTAGGAGGGCCCCTCCAAGAGACCCAGTACTTC. Translated, it gives CASSQELGGPLQETQYF. The chain combines TRBV4-2 with TRBJ2-5; a possible D gene is TRBD2 (6 bases). This CDR3 has 17 residues. Germline V gene sequence: CDR1 LGHNA, CDR2 YNFKEQ. Trimming shortened V by 0 bases and J by 1 base, and 15 bases separated the two germline ends.

The V and J genes are TRBV10-3 and TRBJ2-2; D call uncertain. There are 13 residues in the CDR3. Germline values: CDR1 ENHRY, CDR2 SYGVKD. V dropped 8 bases and J dropped 3 bases, with 10 bases sitting between them. Here the CDR3 DNA reads TGTGCCATCTTCGGCAGAGACACCGGGGAGCTGTTTTTT. It translates to CAIFGRDTGELFF.

The CDR3 protein is CASSLVERDVDTQYF. The CDR3 DNA follows: TGCGCCAGCAGCTTGGTGGAGCGTGACGTAGATACGCAGTATTTT. The chain links TRBV5-1 to TRBJ2-3; D is uncertain. CDR3 size: 15 residues. The germline V gene has CDR1 SGHRS and CDR2 YFSETQ. V shed 0 bases and J shed 5 bases, with 13 bases lying between them.

The chain is built from TRBV5-1 and TRBJ2-1; 11 nucleotides align to TRBD1. The length of the CDR3 is 14 residues. Germline values: CDR1 SGHRS, CDR2 YFSETQ. With 4 bases clipped from V and 9 bases from J, the junction kept 6 bases outside the gene matches. The CDR3 spells CASSPPGTGGEQFF. For the CDR3, the DNA is TGCGCCAGCAGCCCACCCGGGACAGGGGGTGAGCAGTTCTTC. The full variable domain, rest sourced from reference TRBV5-1 and TRBJ2-1, is KAGVTQTPRYLIKTRGQQVTLSCSPISGHRSVSWYQQTPGQGLQFLFEYFSETQRNKGNFPGRFSGRQFSNSRSEMNVSTLELGDSALYLCASSPPGTGGEQFFGPGTRLTVL.

This clonotype was seen repeatedly, ten times or more. This rearrangement joins TRBV12-3 or TRBV12-4 to TRBJ2-7; TRBD2 aligns across 10 bases. V dropped 3 bases and J dropped 1; count of bases not matched to a gene: 3. There are 15 residues in the CDR3. CDR3 in amino acids: CASSFTSGASYEQYF. The CDR3 DNA reads TGTGCCAGCAGTTTTACTAGCGGGGCTTCCTACGAGCAGTACTTC.

This clonotype was counted only a few times. The CDR3 DNA follows: TGCAGGCAGACGCGGACTAGCGGGAGTTACGAGCAGTACTTC. Translating it yields CRQTRTSGSYEQYF. The chain couples TRBV20-1 to TRBJ2-7, with 13 bases lining up with TRBD2. The CDR3 spans 14 residues. The germline CDR1 and CDR2 sequences are DFQATT and SNEGSKA (reference sequence).

The chain recombines TRBV7-6 with TRBJ1-3; D is undetermined. Germline V gene data show CDR1 as SGHVS and CDR2 as FNYEAQ. V was cut by 3 bases and J by 4 bases, with 13 bases left in between. The CDR3 has 15 residues. CDR3 bases: TGTGCCAGCAGCTTCCAGGCGGGTTCGGGAAACACCATATATTTT. It is translated as CASSFQAGSGNTIYF.

The V call is TRBV6-6, the J call TRBJ1-2; D may be TRBD1 (5 bases). Trimming cost V 7 bases and J 7 bases, with 16 bases left between them. The V gene's germline CDR1 is MNHNY and CDR2 SVGAGI (reference sequence). This CDR3 spans 13 amino acids. CDR3 protein: CASTWEGLGGYTF. The CDR3, as DNA: TGTGCCAGCACTTGGGAGGGGCTGGGTGGCTACACCTTC.

V gene TRBV3-1 combines with J gene TRBJ2-1, with a weak D call TRBD2 (5 bases). The CDR3 is 14 amino acids. The germline gives CDR1 LGHDT, CDR2 YNNKEL (reference sequence). Trimming pared 1 base from V and 6 bases from J, leaving 10 bases between. CDR3 residues: CASSQVRAGNEQFF. The DNA of the CDR3 is TGTGCCAGCAGCCAAGTACGGGCGGGCAATGAGCAGTTCTTC.

This clonotype has only a few counts. The chain recombines TRBV12-3 or TRBV12-4 with TRBJ1-2, with TRBD1 matching 10 bases. V lost 5 bases and J lost 8; bases outside the gene matches: 11. The CDR3 is 15 amino acids. The CDR3 nucleotides read TGTGCCAGCAGTAACAGACAGGGGGCATCTCAAGGCTACACCTTC. It codes for CASSNRQGASQGYTF.

This clonotype was seen a few times. The chain uses TRBV20-1 and TRBJ2-3; D perhaps matches TRBD2 (5 bases). V dropped 0 bases and J dropped 5 bases, with 15 bases sitting between them. CDR3 length: 15 amino acids. CDR1 is DFQATT, CDR2 SNEGSKA, per germline (reference sequence). CDR3 bases: TGCAGTGCTAGAGATTCAGCGGTTGTGGAAGATACGCAGTATTTT. Protein sequence: CSARDSAVVEDTQYF.

This sequence joins TRBV5-1 and TRBJ2-3, with TRBD1 as a possible D gene (5 bases). The CDR3 totals 15 residues. Trimming stripped 0 bases from V and 3 bases from J, with 11 bases between. CDR1 and CDR2 (germline): SGHRS, YFSETQ. CDR3 loop: CASSLARQLTDTQYF. In DNA form, the CDR3 reads TGCGCCAGCAGCTTGGCCAGACAGCTGACAGATACGCAGTATTTT.

This clonotype was detected a few times. The chain is built from TRBV12-3 or TRBV12-4 and TRBJ2-2, with TRBD2 as a possible D gene (6 bases). The CDR3 extends over 16 amino acids. V dropped 8 bases and J dropped 4 bases, with 20 bases sitting between them. CDR3 DNA: TGTGCCAGCGGCCAACTGGGTGCGGGAAGCACCGGGGAGCTGTTTTTT. Translating it yields CASGQLGAGSTGELFF.

This chain uses TRBV5-6 with TRBJ2-5, with D possibly being TRBD1 or TRBD2 (6 bases each). The CDR3 has 16 amino acids. Germline values: CDR1 SGHDT, CDR2 YYEEEE. The V gene lost 4 bases and the J gene lost 0 bases, with 16 bases spanning the gap. For the CDR3, the DNA is TGTGCCAGCAGCGCCCTCGGGGGCTACTACCAAGAGACCCAGTACTTC. Its protein is CASSALGGYYQETQYF.

CDR3 DNA sequence: TGCAGCGTGGTTGGAGATTTTAACACCGGGGAGCTGTTTTTT. Translation gives CSVVGDFNTGELFF. The chain recombines TRBV29-1 with TRBJ2-2; D not certain. The CDR3 length is 14 residues. Per germline, CDR1 SQVTM and CDR2 ANQGSEA. Trimming stripped 6 bases from V and 2 bases from J, with 13 bases between.

The chain uses TRBV18 and TRBJ2-3; tentatively, D is TRBD2 (6 bases). V was shortened by 3 bases and J by 6 bases, with 13 bases between the two germline ends. The CDR3 is made up of 14 amino acids. Germline V CDR1 and CDR2: KGHSH, LQKENI. The DNA for the CDR3 is TGTGCCAGCTCACCGCCCCCGGCGGGGGATACGCAGTATTTT. Encoded protein: CASSPPPAGDTQYF.

The genes are TRBV7-9 and TRBJ2-1; no clear D. The CDR3 sequence is 16 residues long. V was clipped by 2 bases and J by 0 bases, with 11 bases between them. The germline gives CDR1 SEHNR, CDR2 FQNEAQ (reference sequence). CDR3 sequence reads: CASSLTQTSSYNEQFF. The CDR3 region has the DNA TGTGCCAGCAGCTTAACTCAAACGAGCTCCTACAATGAGCAGTTCTTC.

The chain has TRBV4-1 and TRBJ2-3; maybe TRBD2 (6 bases). Germline assignment: CDR1 MGHRA and CDR2 YSYEKL. This CDR3 has 15 residues. Trimming took off 5 bases at V and 2 bases at J, with 14 bases between the two ends. In nucleotides, the CDR3 is TGCGCCAGCAGCGAGGCACGACTAGTCACAGATACGCAGTATTTT. Amino acid sequence: CASSEARLVTDTQYF.

This clonotype was seen a few times. The CDR3 here is CASSLRGARVGRTEAFF. The CDR3 coding sequence is TGCGCCAGCAGCTTGCGTGGGGCCAGGGTCGGTCGGACTGAAGCTTTCTTT. V usage is TRBV5-1 and J usage is TRBJ1-1; perhaps TRBD1 as D (5 bases). The V and J ends lost 1 base and 5 bases respectively, with 21 bases between them. The CDR3 length is 17 residues. The germline V gene has CDR1 SGHRS and CDR2 YFSETQ.

In DNA, the CDR3 is TGTGCCAGCAGCTTAGTACGGGATACGCAGTATTTT. Its translation is CASSLVRDTQYF. The chain recombines TRBV11-2 with TRBJ2-3; no reliable D call. V was pared by 1 base and J by 6 bases, with 5 bases between. CDR3 length: 12 residues. Per germline, CDR1 SGHAT and CDR2 FQNNGV. The whole variable domain, remainder taken from reference TRBV11-2 and TRBJ2-3, is EAGVAQSPRYKIIEKRQSVAFWCNPISGHATLYWYQQILGQGPKLLIQFQNNGVVDDSQLPKDRFSAERLKGVDSTLKIQPAKLEDSAVYLCASSLVRDTQYFGPGTRLTVL.

J is TRBJ1-2 and V is TRBV5-1; 9 nucleotides align to TRBD1. The CDR3 spans 14 residues. Germline V gene sequence: CDR1 SGHRS, CDR2 YFSETQ. The ends lost 5 bases at V and 4 bases at J; junction bases unmatched: 6. The CDR3 sequence: CASRDGTGPYGYTF. The DNA for the CDR3 is TGCGCCAGCAGAGACGGGACAGGGCCCTATGGCTACACCTTC. Full variable domain (missing parts from reference TRBV5-1 and TRBJ1-2): KAGVTQTPRYLIKTRGQQVTLSCSPISGHRSVSWYQQTPGQGLQFLFEYFSETQRNKGNFPGRFSGRQFSNSRSEMNVSTLELGDSALYLCASRDGTGPYGYTFGSGTRLTVV.

The V gene is TRBV7-2, the J gene TRBJ2-3; D possibly matches TRBD1 or TRBD2 (6 bases each). V was cut by 1 base and J by 4 bases, with 12 bases left in between. This CDR3 region has 15 residues. The germline V gene encodes CDR1 SGHTA and CDR2 FQGNSA. The CDR3 sequence: CASSLGGGRPDTQYF. CDR3 DNA: TGTGCCAGCAGCTTAGGTGGGGGGCGTCCAGATACGCAGTATTTT.

This clonotype was seen a handful of times. The chain has TRBV11-2 and TRBJ2-3; 10 bases are shared with TRBD2. Germline lookup yields CDR1 SGHAT and CDR2 FQNNGV. There are 16 residues in the CDR3. Unmatched junction bases numbered 4, after V lost 3 bases and J lost 1 base. The CDR3: CASSLGTSAGTDTQYF. The CDR3, as DNA: TGTGCCAGCAGCTTGGGGACTAGCGCCGGCACAGATACGCAGTATTTT.

V is TRBV28 and J is TRBJ2-2; 12 bases are shared with TRBD2. CDR1 is MDHEN and CDR2 is SYDVKM in the germline V gene. The J segment lost 6 bases and the V segment lost 10 bases, leaving 6 bases of the junction unmatched. The CDR3 extends over 14 amino acids. CDR3 residues: CAITGTSGPGELFF. Here the CDR3 DNA reads TGTGCCATCACTGGGACTAGCGGGCCCGGGGAGCTGTTTTTT.